This T cell receptor beta chain is from a study of beta chain features in type 1 diabetes. Investigators reverse transcribed all isolated RNA, so they sequenced expressed TCRB transcripts. Measured with immunoSEQ multiplex PCR; TCRdb has only the in-frame clones, and not every one. The sample includes roughly 230,000 clones, around 10% seen only once; the top ten take under 0.035%. V dropped 2 bases and J dropped 3 bases, with 7 bases sitting between them. The CDR3 extends over 13 amino acids. Per germline, CDR1 SGHTA and CDR2 FQGNSA. This clone came up a few times. This clonotype was obtained from a woman aged 18 to 35 in good health. The sample was naive CD4+ T cells from blood. The V gene is TRBV7-2, the J gene TRBJ1-2; unclear D gene. This chain's CDR3 is CASSLPSDYGYTF. CDR3 DNA: TGTGCCAGCAGCTTACCTAGTGACTATGGCTACACCTTC.